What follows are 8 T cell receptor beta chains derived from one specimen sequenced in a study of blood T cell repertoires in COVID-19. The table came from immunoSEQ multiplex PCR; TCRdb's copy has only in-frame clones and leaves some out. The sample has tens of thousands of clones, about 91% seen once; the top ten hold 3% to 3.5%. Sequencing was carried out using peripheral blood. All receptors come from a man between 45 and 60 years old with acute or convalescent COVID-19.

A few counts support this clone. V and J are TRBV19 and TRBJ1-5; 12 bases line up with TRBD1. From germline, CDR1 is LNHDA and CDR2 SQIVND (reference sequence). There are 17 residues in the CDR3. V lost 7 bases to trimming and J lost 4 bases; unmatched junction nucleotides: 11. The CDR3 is CASTGTGGSPINQPQHF. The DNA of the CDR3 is TGTGCCAGTACCGGGACAGGGGGCTCACCGATAAATCAGCCCCAGCATTTT.

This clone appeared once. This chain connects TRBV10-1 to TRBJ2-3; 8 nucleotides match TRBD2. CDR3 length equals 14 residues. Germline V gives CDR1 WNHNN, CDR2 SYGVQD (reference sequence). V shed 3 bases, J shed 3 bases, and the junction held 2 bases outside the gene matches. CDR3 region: CASSDQRGTDTQYF. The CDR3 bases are TGCGCCAGCAGTGACCAGCGGGGGACAGATACGCAGTATTTT.

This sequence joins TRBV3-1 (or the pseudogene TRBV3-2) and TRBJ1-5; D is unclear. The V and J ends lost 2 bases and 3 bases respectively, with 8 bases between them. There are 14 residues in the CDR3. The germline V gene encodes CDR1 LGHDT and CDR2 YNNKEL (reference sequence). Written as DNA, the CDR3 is TGTGCCAGCAGCCAAAACTATGCCAATCAGCCCCAGCATTTT. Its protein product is CASSQNYANQPQHF.

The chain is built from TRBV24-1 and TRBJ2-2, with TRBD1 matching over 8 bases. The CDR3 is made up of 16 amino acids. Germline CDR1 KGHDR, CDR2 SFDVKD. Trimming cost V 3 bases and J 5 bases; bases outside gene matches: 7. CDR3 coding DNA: TGTGCCACCAGTGATCAGAGGACAGGGCGGACCGGGGAGCTGTTTTTT. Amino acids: CATSDQRTGRTGELFF.

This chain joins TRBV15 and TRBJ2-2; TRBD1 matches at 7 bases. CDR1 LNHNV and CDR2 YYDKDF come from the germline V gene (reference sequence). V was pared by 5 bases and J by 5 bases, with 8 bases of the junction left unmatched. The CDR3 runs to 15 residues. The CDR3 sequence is CATSPRQGWTGELFF. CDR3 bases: TGTGCCACCAGCCCGCGACAGGGTTGGACCGGGGAGCTGTTTTTT. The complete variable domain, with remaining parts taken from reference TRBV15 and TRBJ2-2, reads DAMVIQNPRYQVTQFGKPVTLSCSQTLNHNVMYWYQQKSSQAPKLLFHYYDKDFNNEADTPDNFQSRRPNTSFCFLDIRSPGLGDTAMYLCATSPRQGWTGELFFGEGSRLTVL.

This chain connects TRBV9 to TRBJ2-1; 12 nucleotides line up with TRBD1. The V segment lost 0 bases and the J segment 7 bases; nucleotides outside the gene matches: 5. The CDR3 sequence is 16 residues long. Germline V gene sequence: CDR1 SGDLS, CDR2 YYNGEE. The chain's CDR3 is CASSVVGTGGQNEQFF. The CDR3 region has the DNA TGTGCCAGCAGCGTAGTGGGGACAGGGGGCCAAAATGAGCAGTTCTTC.

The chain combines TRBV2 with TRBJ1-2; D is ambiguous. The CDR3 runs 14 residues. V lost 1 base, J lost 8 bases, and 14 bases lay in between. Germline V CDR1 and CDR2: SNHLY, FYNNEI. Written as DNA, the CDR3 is TGTGCCAGCAGTGAAGAAATAACAGTTGGGGGCTACACCTTC. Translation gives CASSEEITVGGYTF.

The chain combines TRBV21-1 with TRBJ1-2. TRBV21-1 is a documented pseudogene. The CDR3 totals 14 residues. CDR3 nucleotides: TGTGCCAGCAGCAAAGATCCGGGTTCAAGAGGCTACACCTTC. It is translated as CASSKDPGSRGYTF.